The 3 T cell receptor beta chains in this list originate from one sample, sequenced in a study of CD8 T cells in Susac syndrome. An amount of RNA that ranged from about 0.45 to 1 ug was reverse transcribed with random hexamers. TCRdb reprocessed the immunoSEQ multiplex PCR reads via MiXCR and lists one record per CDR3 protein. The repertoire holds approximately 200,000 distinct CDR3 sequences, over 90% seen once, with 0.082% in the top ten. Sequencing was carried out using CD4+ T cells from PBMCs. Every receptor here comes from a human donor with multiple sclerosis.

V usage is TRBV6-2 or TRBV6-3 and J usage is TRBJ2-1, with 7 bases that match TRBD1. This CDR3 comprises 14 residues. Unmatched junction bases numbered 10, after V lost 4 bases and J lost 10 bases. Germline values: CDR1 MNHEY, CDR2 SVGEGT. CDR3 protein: CASSSWDSSKEQFF. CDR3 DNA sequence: TGTGCCAGCAGTTCCTGGGACAGTTCCAAGGAGCAGTTCTTC.

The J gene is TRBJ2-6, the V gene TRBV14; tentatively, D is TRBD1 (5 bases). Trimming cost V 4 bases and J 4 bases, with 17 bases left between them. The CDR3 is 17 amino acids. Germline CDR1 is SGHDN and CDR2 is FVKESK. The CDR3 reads CASSPIFRAAGANVLTF. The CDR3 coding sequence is TGTGCCAGCAGCCCCATATTCAGGGCGGCCGGGGCCAACGTCCTGACTTTC.

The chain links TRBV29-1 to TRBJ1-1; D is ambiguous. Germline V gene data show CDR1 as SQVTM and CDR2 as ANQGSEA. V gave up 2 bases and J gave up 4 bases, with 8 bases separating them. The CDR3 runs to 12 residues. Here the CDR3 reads CSVEYLSTEAFF. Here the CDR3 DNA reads TGCAGCGTTGAATATCTCAGCACTGAAGCTTTCTTT.